The 9 T cell receptor beta chains below were found in one sample sequenced in a study of blood T cell repertoires in COVID-19. Measured with immunoSEQ multiplex PCR; TCRdb has only the in-frame clones, and not every one. The repertoire has about 43,000 clones, under 85% of them found once; the top ten carry roughly 48%. The sequencing sample was made of peripheral blood. Receptor source: a woman at least 80 years old with acute or convalescent COVID-19.

The chain links TRBV7-9 to TRBJ1-1; D gene unclear. V was shortened by 5 bases and J by 0 bases, with 13 bases between the two germline ends. This CDR3 comprises 15 residues. CDR1 SEHNR and CDR2 FQNEAQ come from the germline V gene (reference sequence). The CDR3: CASSPLVGMNTEAFF. The CDR3 bases are TGTGCCAGCAGCCCCCTGGTCGGGATGAACACTGAAGCTTTCTTT. The whole variable domain, remainder taken from reference TRBV7-9 and TRBJ1-1, is DTGVSQNPRHKITKRGQNVTFRCDPISEHNRLYWYRQTLGQGPEFLTYFQNEAQLEKSRLLSDRFSAERPKGSFSTLEIQRTEQGDSAMYLCASSPLVGMNTEAFFGQGTRLTVV.

This clone came up a few times. The rearrangement joins TRBV7-8 to TRBJ2-3; D is possibly TRBD2 (5 bases). CDR3 length equals 14 residues. The V and J ends lost 3 bases and 2 bases respectively, with 9 bases between them. The V gene's germline CDR1 is SGHVS and CDR2 FQNEAQ. Here the CDR3 DNA reads TGTGCCAGCAGCTTTGGACTCCTCACAGATACGCAGTATTTT. Residues: CASSFGLLTDTQYF.

The gene calls are TRBV6-2 or TRBV6-3 and TRBJ1-6; TRBD1 agrees at 7 bases. The junction had 11 bases not matched to a gene; V was cut back by 0 bases and J by 0 bases. The germline gives CDR1 MNHEY, CDR2 SVGEGT. CDR3 size: 20 residues. The CDR3 sequence: CASSYSTGTAGSSYNSPLHF. The CDR3 bases are TGTGCCAGCAGTTACTCGACAGGGACAGCCGGGAGCTCCTATAATTCACCCCTCCACTTT.

The chain joins TRBV3-1 (or the pseudogene TRBV3-2) to TRBJ2-5; TRBD1 might be the D (5 bases). The CDR3 has 10 residues. Germline assignment: CDR1 LGHDT and CDR2 YNNKEL (reference sequence). V lost 4 bases and J 12 bases, leaving 9 bases between the germline ends. In DNA, the CDR3 is TGTGCCAGCAGCCCGGACAAGAAGTACTTC. Translating gives CASSPDKKYF.

The chain links TRBV9 to TRBJ2-5, with D possibly matching TRBD2 (5 bases). The germline CDR1 and CDR2 sequences are SGDLS and YYNGEE. V shed 2 bases and J shed 5 bases, with 13 bases lying between them. The CDR3 extends over 14 amino acids. The DNA of the CDR3 is TGTGCCAGCAGCGTCTCGACTCCGGGGGAGACCCAGTACTTC. Its protein product is CASSVSTPGETQYF.

The chain has TRBV11-2 and TRBJ1-3; D unresolved. Trimming shortened V by 0 bases and J by 4 bases, and 7 bases separated the two germline ends. The germline gives CDR1 SGHAT, CDR2 FQNNGV. The CDR3 length is 14 residues. The CDR3 spells CASSLDRVGNTIYF. The CDR3 region has the DNA TGTGCCAGCAGCTTAGATCGCGTGGGAAACACCATATATTTT. The full variable domain, completed using reference TRBV11-2 and TRBJ1-3, is EAGVAQSPRYKIIEKRQSVAFWCNPISGHATLYWYQQILGQGPKLLIQFQNNGVVDDSQLPKDRFSAERLKGVDSTLKIQPAKLEDSAVYLCASSLDRVGNTIYFGEGSWLTVV.

This chain connects TRBV30 to TRBJ1-2, with 7 bases fitting TRBD1. CDR3 length equals 16 residues. V gave up 3 bases and J gave up 6 bases; unmatched junction bases: 16. Germline assignment: CDR1 GTSNPN and CDR2 SVGIG (reference sequence). DNA of the CDR3: TGTGCCTGGAGAATGCCCACGACAGGGAGTCGGAATGGCTACACCTTC. The encoded protein is CAWRMPTTGSRNGYTF.

The V gene is TRBV18, the J gene TRBJ2-7; TRBD2 matches 14 bases. Germline V gives CDR1 KGHSH, CDR2 LQKENI. The CDR3 runs to 17 residues. The junction had 8 bases not matched to a gene; V was cut back by 1 base and J by 6 bases. The CDR3 region has the DNA TGTGCCAGCTCACCACGTGAGACTAGCGGGGGGGCTGGCGAGCAGTACTTC. It translates to CASSPRETSGGAGEQYF.

The chain couples TRBV4-1 to TRBJ2-5; 9 nucleotides match TRBD1. From germline, CDR1 is MGHRA and CDR2 YSYEKL. Trimming at V came to 0 bases and at J to 7 bases, leaving 6 bases not matched to a gene. CDR3 length: 15 residues. CDR3 coding DNA: TGCGCCAGCAGCCAAGATTGGGGACAGGGCTTGACCCAGTACTTC. Protein product: CASSQDWGQGLTQYF.